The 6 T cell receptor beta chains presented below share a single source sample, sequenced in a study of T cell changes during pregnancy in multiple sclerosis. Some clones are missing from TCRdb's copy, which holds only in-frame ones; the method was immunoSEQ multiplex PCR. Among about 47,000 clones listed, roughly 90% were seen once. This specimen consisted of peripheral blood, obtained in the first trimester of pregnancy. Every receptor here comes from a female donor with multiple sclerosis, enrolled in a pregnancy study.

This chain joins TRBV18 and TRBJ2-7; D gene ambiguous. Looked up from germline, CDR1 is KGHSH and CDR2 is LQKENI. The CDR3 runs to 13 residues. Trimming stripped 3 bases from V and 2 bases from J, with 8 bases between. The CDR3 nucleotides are TGTGCCAGCTCACCCCCCGGTACCTACGAGCAGTACTTC. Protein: CASSPPGTYEQYF.

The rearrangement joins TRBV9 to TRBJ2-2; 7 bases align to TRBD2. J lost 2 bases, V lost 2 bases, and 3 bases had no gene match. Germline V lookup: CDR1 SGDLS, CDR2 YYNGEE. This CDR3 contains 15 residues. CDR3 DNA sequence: TGTGCCAGCAGCGTCCGGGACTATAACACCGGGGAGCTGTTTTTT. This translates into CASSVRDYNTGELFF.

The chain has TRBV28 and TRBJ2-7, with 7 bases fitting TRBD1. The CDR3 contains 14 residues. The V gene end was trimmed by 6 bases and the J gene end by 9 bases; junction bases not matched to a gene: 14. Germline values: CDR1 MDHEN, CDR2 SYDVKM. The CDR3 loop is CASRGVGGGLWQYF. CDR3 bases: TGTGCCAGCAGAGGGGTAGGGGGCGGTCTGTGGCAGTACTTC.

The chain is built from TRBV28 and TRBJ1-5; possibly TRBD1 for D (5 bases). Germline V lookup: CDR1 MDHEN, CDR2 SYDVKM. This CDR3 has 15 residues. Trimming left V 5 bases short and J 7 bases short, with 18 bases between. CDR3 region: CASSPPPGSGQPQHF. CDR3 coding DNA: TGTGCCAGCAGTCCCCCCCCAGGGTCGGGCCAGCCCCAGCATTTT.

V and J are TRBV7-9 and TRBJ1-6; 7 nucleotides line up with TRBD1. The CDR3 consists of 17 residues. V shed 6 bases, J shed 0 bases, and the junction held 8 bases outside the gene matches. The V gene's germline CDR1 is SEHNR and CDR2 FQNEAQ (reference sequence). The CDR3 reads CASSSTGASSYNSPLHF. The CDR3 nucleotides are TGTGCCAGCAGTTCTACAGGGGCGAGCTCCTATAATTCACCCCTCCACTTT.

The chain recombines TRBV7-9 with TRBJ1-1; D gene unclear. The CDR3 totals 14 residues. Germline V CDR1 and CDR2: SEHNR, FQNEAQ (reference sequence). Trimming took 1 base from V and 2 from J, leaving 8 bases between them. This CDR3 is CASSLGYGNTEAFF. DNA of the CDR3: TGTGCCAGCAGCTTAGGGTACGGTAACACTGAAGCTTTCTTT. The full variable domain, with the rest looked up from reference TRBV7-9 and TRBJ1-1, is DTGVSQNPRHKITKRGQNVTFRCDPISEHNRLYWYRQTLGQGPEFLTYFQNEAQLEKSRLLSDRFSAERPKGSFSTLEIQRTEQGDSAMYLCASSLGYGNTEAFFGQGTRLTVV.